The sequence of this T cell receptor (beta chain) was determined in a study of T cells in Graves' hyperthyroidism and ophthalmopathy. V was clipped by 2 bases and J by 2 bases, with 6 bases between them. CDR3 length: 12 amino acids. The germline gives CDR1 GTSNPN, CDR2 SVGIG (reference sequence). This clonotype came up many times. Active moderate-to-severe ophthalmopathy, Clinical Activity Score at least 3, NOSPECS at least 4, under 3 months' duration. Researchers amplified the TCR beta CDR3 regions from RNA transcripts. An initial round of RT-PCR targeting the TCR CDR3 relied on the HTBI primer set. Each CDR3 protein gets one entry after TCRdb re-called the multiplex PCR reads with MiXCR. The profile shows 500,000 to 600,000 distinct CDR3 sequences, 20% of them singletons.

The material sequenced was blood. The TCR originated in a man aged 40-49 years with Graves' ophthalmopathy. The genes are TRBV30 and TRBJ1-2, with D hard to call. Written as DNA, the CDR3 is TGTGCCTGGAGTCAGGAGAACTATGGCTACACCTTC. Translated, it gives CAWSQENYGYTF.